Described below is a single T cell receptor (beta chain) sequence and its context. Its antigen is still unknown. TCRdb processed the reads anew with MiXCR; each CDR3 protein has one entry. Of around 770,000 distinct CDR3 sequences detected, approximately 32% appear once; the ten largest clones hold around 13%. The sample comes from a study of T cell repertoires in cytomegalovirus infection. J was trimmed by 4 bases and V by 2 bases; bases with no gene match: 6. This CDR3 is built from 16 residues. The chain recombines TRBV12-3 or TRBV12-4 with TRBJ2-5, with 11 nucleotides matching TRBD1. The sequenced sample was cultured CD8+ T cells from PBMCs, obtained from culture after CMV antigen stimulation. This clonotype originated in a human donor in good health (CMV status not recorded). Some clones in this sample may be carry-over from other donors' samples. CDR3 sequence (DNA): TGTGCCAGCAGTTTATCGGACAGGGGGCTTCGAGAGACCCAGTACTTC. Encoded protein: CASSLSDRGLRETQYF.